Below are 5 T cell receptor beta chains sequenced from a single sample in a study of blood T cell repertoires in COVID-19. Measured with immunoSEQ multiplex PCR; TCRdb has only the in-frame clones, and not every one. This table has just over 200,000 clones, around 84% appearing once. Sample: peripheral blood. These receptors were collected from a man older than 75 with acute or convalescent COVID-19.

V gene TRBV30 combines with J gene TRBJ2-7, with 10 bases aligning to TRBD1. Per germline, CDR1 GTSNPN and CDR2 SVGIG (reference sequence). The CDR3 totals 15 residues. V lost 0 bases, J lost 5 bases, and 7 bases stayed unmatched. The CDR3 protein is CAWSVWDRGVNEQYF. The CDR3 DNA reads TGTGCCTGGAGTGTCTGGGACAGGGGAGTCAACGAGCAGTACTTC.

The chain has TRBV9 and TRBJ2-5; 10 bases are shared with TRBD2. The CDR3 length is 17 residues. After removal of 3 bases from V and 3 bases from J, the junction contained 11 bases not matched to a gene. Germline assignment: CDR1 SGDLS and CDR2 YYNGEE. Here the CDR3 DNA reads TGTGCCAGCAGCGGGGGGCTAGCGGGAGTCATAGAAGAGACCCAGTACTTC. It translates to CASSGGLAGVIEETQYF.

This sequence joins TRBV19 and TRBJ2-7, with 7 bases fitting TRBD2. The CDR3 covers 16 residues. The V and J ends lost 0 bases and 4 bases, in that order; junction bases with no gene match: 9. Germline V gene lookup returns CDR1 LNHDA and CDR2 SQIVND (reference sequence). The chain's CDR3 is CASSIEGRLAVYEQYF. The CDR3 coding sequence is TGTGCCAGTAGTATAGAGGGAAGGCTAGCGGTTTACGAGCAGTACTTC.

This chain uses TRBV15 with TRBJ2-5; D is unresolved. CDR1 is LNHNV and CDR2 is YYDKDF in the germline V gene (reference sequence). The CDR3 is made up of 12 amino acids. Trimming removed 0 bases at V and 9 bases at J, with 8 bases between. Written as DNA, the CDR3 is TGTGCCACCAGCAGAGATCGGCTAGCCCAGTACTTC. Protein product: CATSRDRLAQYF.

The CDR3 sequence is CASRTGQGFGNQPQHF. The CDR3 DNA reads TGTGCCAGCAGAACGGGACAGGGTTTCGGCAATCAGCCCCAGCATTTT. This chain uses TRBV6-6 with TRBJ1-5, with 9 bases identical to TRBD1. This CDR3 comprises 16 residues. CDR1 and CDR2 from the germline V gene are MNHNY and SVGAGI (reference sequence). J gave up 2 bases and V 6 bases, and 8 bases lay outside the gene matches.